This T cell receptor (beta chain) was obtained from a study of T cell responses to AZD1222 COVID-19 vaccine. The protocol was immunoSEQ multiplex PCR, while the TCRdb copy is restricted to in-frame clones and leaves out a portion. The sample carries 150,000 or so clones, roughly 87% recorded once. The receptor comes from an adult who received the AZD1222 COVID-19 vaccine. Sequencing used peripheral blood, obtained 28 days after the second AZD1222 dose.

The CDR3 coding sequence is TGTGCCACCACGAGCGGGGGGCGCGCCACCGGGGAGCTGTTTTTT. It codes for CATTSGGRATGELFF. The chain employs TRBV11-1 and TRBJ2-2, with 9 bases that match TRBD2. Per germline, CDR1 SGHAT and CDR2 FQDESV (reference sequence). With V trimmed by 10 bases and J by 4 bases, 10 bases remained unmatched. This CDR3 is 15 amino acids long.